This TCR beta chain was identified in a study of CD8 T cells in ankylosing spondylitis listed by TCRdb under 2017. Looking at the study overall: To find TCR variants linked to disease, the study profiled T cell receptor beta repertoires in ankylosing spondylitis patients and healthy donors. Peripheral blood samples were taken, and synovial fluid was additionally collected from ankylosing spondylitis patients. In total, the full study cohort was made up of about 99 healthy donors and 25 ankylosing spondylitis patients. What the authors observed across the whole study: A CD8+ phenotype was shown by the disease-linked clones, which were found at relatively low frequencies in peripheral blood. The disease-linked clones were reported as significantly enriched in matched synovial fluid samples from ankylosing spondylitis patients. A TCR beta motif of several highly homologous amino acid variants appeared characteristic of blood from ankylosing spondylitis patients. Some motif variants had previously been reported in the synovial fluid and blood of reactive arthritis patients, which suggests shared mechanisms of disease initiation.

From the cysteine up to the phenylalanine, the CDR3 has a length of 15 residues. Of the read, only the CDR3 DNA is kept; its 45 bases are in frame from base 1. The V and J ends are trimmed by 6 bases and 3 bases, leaving 18 bases between them. The germline V gene encodes CDR1 KGHSH and CDR2 LQKENI. This clonotype came up many times. It has no known antigen specificity. No much larger clone is present one base from it, and per-base qualities are unavailable. Instrument used: Illumina HiSeq 2500. Quantitative 5'-RACE with molecular barcodes was used to prepare TCR beta libraries. In the paper's pipeline: To identify disease-linked TCR variants, a new computational method was used, one built on a probabilistic model of VDJ rearrangement. TCRdb reprocessed the public reads (quality trimming at Q25 with fastp, clone calling with MiXCR) and kept in-frame beta chains. One record per CDR3 amino acid sequence lists the most common genes and DNA. The V and J calls were not made by the authors but by TCRdb's processing. Within this sample are 80,000 to 100,000 distinct CDR3 sequences, with roughly 8.3% of them counted one time only. More than 9.5% of the sample comes from the top ten.

The receptor was derived from a male donor with ankylosing spondylitis or in good health (not recorded which). The material sequenced was blood, either unsorted or a sorted T cell fraction (not recorded which). The V and J segments used are TRBV18 and TRBJ2-7, with TRBD2 tentatively as D gene (6 bases match). The sequenced DNA: TGTGCCAGCTCGGGCCCTCAGGGAGGCGACTACGAGCAGTACTTC. Translated, this is CASSGPQGGDYEQYF.